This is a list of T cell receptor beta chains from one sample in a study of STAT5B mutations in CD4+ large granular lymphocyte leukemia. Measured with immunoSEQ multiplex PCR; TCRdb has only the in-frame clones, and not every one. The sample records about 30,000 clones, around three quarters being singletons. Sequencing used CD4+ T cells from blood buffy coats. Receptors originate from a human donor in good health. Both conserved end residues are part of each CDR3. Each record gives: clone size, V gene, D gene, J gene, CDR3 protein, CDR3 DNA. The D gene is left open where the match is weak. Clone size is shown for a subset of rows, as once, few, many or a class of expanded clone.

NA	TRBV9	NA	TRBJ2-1	CASSVDGSRDNEQFF	TGTGCCAGCAGCGTAGACGGGAGTAGGGACAATGAGCAGTTCTTC
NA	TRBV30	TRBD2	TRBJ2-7	CAWAGLGVEQYF	TGTGCCTGGGCGGGACTAGGGGTCGAGCAGTACTTC
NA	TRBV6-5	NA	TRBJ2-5	CASSASWKETQYF	TGTGCCAGCAGTGCCTCATGGAAAGAGACCCAGTACTTC
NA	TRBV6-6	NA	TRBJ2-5	CASSPGGKETQYF	TGTGCCAGCAGCCCCGGGGGTAAAGAGACCCAGTACTTC
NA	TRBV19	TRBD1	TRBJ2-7	CASSTPGDSYEQYF	TGTGCCAGTAGTACCCCAGGGGACAGCTACGAGCAGTACTTC
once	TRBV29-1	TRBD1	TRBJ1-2	CSVETGRGGYTF	TGCAGCGTTGAAACCGGCAGGGGGGGCTACACCTTC
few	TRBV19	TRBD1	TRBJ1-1	CASMRGTGVSNTEAFF	TGTGCCAGTATGCGGGGGACAGGGGTCTCGAACACTGAAGCTTTCTTT
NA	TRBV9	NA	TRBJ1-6	CASSATGYNSPLHF	TGTGCCAGCAGCGCAACAGGGTACAATTCACCCCTCCACTTT
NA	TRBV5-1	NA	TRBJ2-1	CASSLFGNEQFF	TGCGCCAGCAGCTTGTTTGGCAATGAGCAGTTCTTC
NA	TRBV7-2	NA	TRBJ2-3	CASSSLASPTDTQYF	TGTGCCAGCAGCTCCCTGGCCTCCCCCACAGATACGCAGTATTTT
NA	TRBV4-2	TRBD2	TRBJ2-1	CASSLGLAGGVFNEQFF	TGTGCCAGCAGCCTCGGACTAGCGGGAGGTGTTTTCAATGAGCAGTTCTTC
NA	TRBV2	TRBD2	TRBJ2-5	CASIKGLGWPETQYF	TGTGCCAGCATCAAAGGACTAGGCTGGCCAGAGACCCAGTACTTC
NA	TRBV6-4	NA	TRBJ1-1	CASSVEQGTEAFF	TGTGCCAGCAGTGTGGAACAAGGAACTGAAGCTTTCTTT
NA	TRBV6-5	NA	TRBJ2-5	CASSYLEKETQYF	TGTGCCAGCAGTTACCTAGAAAAAGAGACCCAGTACTTC
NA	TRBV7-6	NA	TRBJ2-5	CASSLVEGGAPYF	TGTGCCAGCAGCTTAGTGGAGGGGGGGGCACCGTACTTC
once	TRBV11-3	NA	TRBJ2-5	CASSLTSSETQYF	TGTGCCAGCAGCCTAACTAGTTCAGAGACCCAGTACTTC
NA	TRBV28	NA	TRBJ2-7	CASSLTQTGSYEQYF	TGTGCCAGCAGTTTGACACAAACCGGCTCCTACGAGCAGTACTTC
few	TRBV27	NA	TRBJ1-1	CASSPTGYNTEAFF	TGTGCCAGCAGCCCCACGGGCTATAACACTGAAGCTTTCTTT
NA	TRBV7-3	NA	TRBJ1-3	CASSLGGSSGNTIYF	TGTGCCAGCAGCCTCGGAGGATCCTCTGGAAACACCATATATTTT
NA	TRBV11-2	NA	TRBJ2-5	CASSNQETQYF	TGTGCCAGCAGTAATCAAGAGACCCAGTACTTC
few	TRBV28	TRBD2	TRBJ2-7	CASSLISPLFRLADYEQYF	TGTGCCAGCAGCCTCATATCCCCCTTATTCAGGCTAGCGGATTACGAGCAGTACTTC
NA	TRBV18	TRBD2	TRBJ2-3	CASSPPSRREGSDTQYF	TGTGCCAGCTCACCACCGTCGCGTCGGGAGGGTTCAGATACGCAGTATTTT
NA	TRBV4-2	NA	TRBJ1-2	CASSQVTEINYGYTF	TGTGCCAGCAGCCAGGTGACAGAGATTAACTATGGCTACACCTTC
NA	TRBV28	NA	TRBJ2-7	CASSGTWTKYEQYF	TGTGCCAGCAGTGGGACATGGACCAAATACGAGCAGTACTTC
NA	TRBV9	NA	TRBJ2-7	CASSVGSAAYEQYF	TGTGCCAGCAGCGTAGGCAGTGCGGCCTACGAGCAGTACTTC
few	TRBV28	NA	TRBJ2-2	CASSPSFGKARTGELFF	TGTGCCAGCAGTCCCAGCTTTGGGAAGGCCCGCACCGGGGAGCTGTTTTTT
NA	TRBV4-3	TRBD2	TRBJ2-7	CASSHAAGAGGEQYF	TGCGCCAGCAGCCATGCCGCGGGAGCGGGCGGCGAGCAGTACTTC
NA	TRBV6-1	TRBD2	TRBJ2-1	CASKLSGRGNEQFF	TGTGCCAGCAAGCTTAGCGGGAGAGGTAATGAGCAGTTCTTC
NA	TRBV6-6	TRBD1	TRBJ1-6	CASSQGDPYPLHF	TGTGCCAGCAGTCAGGGGGATCCTTATCCCCTCCACTTT
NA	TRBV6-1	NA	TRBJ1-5	CASSEAWGEGQPQHF	TGTGCCAGCAGTGAAGCGTGGGGGGAAGGGCAGCCCCAGCATTTT
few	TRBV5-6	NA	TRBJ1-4	CASSFVGTEKLFF	TGTGCCAGCAGCTTTGTGGGGACGGAGAAACTGTTTTTT
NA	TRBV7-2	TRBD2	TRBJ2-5	CASSLGGGQETQYF	TGTGCCAGCAGCTTAGGGGGGGGGCAAGAGACCCAGTACTTC
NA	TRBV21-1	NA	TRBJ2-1	CASSKGTSGYNEQFF	TGTGCCAGCAGCAAAGGGACTAGCGGGTACAATGAGCAGTTCTTC
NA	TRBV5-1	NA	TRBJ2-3	CASSLGLGGTDTQYF	TGCGCCAGCAGCTTGGGACTAGGGGGCACAGATACGCAGTATTTT
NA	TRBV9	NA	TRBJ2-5	CASSVGVVKETQYF	TGTGCCAGCAGCGTAGGAGTTGTGAAGGAGACCCAGTACTTC
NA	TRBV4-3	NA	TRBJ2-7	CASSQDRGGGGTSYEQYF	TGCGCCAGCAGCCAAGACCGCGGGGGCGGCGGGACATCCTACGAGCAGTACTTC
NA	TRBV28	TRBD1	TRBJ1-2	CASSLPTDRDGYTF	TGTGCCAGCAGTTTACCCACGGACAGGGATGGCTACACCTTC
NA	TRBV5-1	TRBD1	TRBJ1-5	CASSEGQGGFQPQHF	TGCGCCAGCAGCGAGGGACAGGGCGGATTTCAGCCCCAGCATTTT
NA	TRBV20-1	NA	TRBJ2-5	CSASGKETQYF	TGCAGTGCTAGCGGGAAAGAGACCCAGTACTTC
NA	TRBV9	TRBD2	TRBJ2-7	CASSSRTSAKGEQYF	TGTGCCAGCAGCTCACGGACTAGCGCCAAGGGCGAGCAGTACTTC
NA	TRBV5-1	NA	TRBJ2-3	CASSLAGQSVDTQYF	TGCGCCAGCAGCTTGGCCGGACAATCGGTAGATACGCAGTATTTT
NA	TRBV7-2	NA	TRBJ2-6	CASSSPSSRVTSGANVLTF	TGTGCCAGCAGCTCCCCTTCTTCTAGAGTGACGTCTGGGGCCAACGTCCTGACTTTC
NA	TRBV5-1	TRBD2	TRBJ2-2	CASSTTGGSAGELFF	TGCGCCAGCAGCACGACGGGGGGATCGGCCGGGGAGCTGTTTTTT
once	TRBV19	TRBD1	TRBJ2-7	CASSGARDRGYEQYF	TGTGCCAGTAGTGGGGCCCGGGACAGGGGCTACGAGCAGTACTTC
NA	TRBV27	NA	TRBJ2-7	CASSLSGGYEQYF	TGTGCCAGCAGTTTATCGGGCGGATACGAGCAGTACTTC
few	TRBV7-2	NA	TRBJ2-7	CASSLGGGMYEQYF	TGTGCCAGCAGCCTTGGGGGAGGTATGTACGAGCAGTACTTC
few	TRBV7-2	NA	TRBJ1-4	CASSSRRGGDEKLFF	TGTGCCAGCAGCTCTCGTCGAGGGGGGGATGAAAAACTGTTTTTT
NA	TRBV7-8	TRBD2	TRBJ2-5	CASSSSAGIQYF	TGTGCCAGCAGCTCCTCAGCGGGGATCCAGTACTTC
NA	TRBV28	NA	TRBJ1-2	CASREQADYGYTF	TGTGCCAGCAGGGAACAGGCTGACTATGGCTACACCTTC
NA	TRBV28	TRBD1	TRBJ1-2	CASSFPSGQVYGYTF	TGTGCCAGCAGTTTCCCCTCGGGACAGGTCTATGGCTACACCTTC